Listed below are T cell receptor beta chains from one sample, sequenced in a study of early T cells in non-severe SARS-CoV-2 infection. TCRdb processed the 5' RACE reads anew with MiXCR; each CDR3 protein has one entry. The sample contains 80,000 or so distinct CDR3 sequences, roughly 12% of which appear only once. The specimen was whole blood. The receptors were sampled from an adult who was a healthcare worker with PCR-confirmed SARS-CoV-2 infection or an uninfected control (not recorded which). CDR3s include the opening cysteine and the closing phenylalanine or tryptophan. The order of the fields is D gene, clone size, J gene, V gene, CDR3 DNA, CDR3 protein. The D gene is left open where the match is weak. Where a row states a size, it is once, few, many or the class of an expanded clone; other rows omit it.

-	few	TRBJ2-1	TRBV2	TGTGCCAGCAGTGGACGGAGCTCCTACAATGAGCAGTTCTTC	CASSGRSSYNEQFF
TRBD2	-	TRBJ2-1	TRBV5-1	TGCGCCAGCAGCGGATTAGCGGGAGAAGGCAATGAGCAGTTCTTC	CASSGLAGEGNEQFF
TRBD1	-	TRBJ1-5	TRBV27	TGTGCCAGCAGGGGACAGGACAATCAGCCCCAGCATTTT	CASRGQDNQPQHF
-	-	TRBJ1-2	TRBV29-1	TGCAGCGTTGGGGAGAGCTATGGCTACACCTTC	CSVGESYGYTF
-	few	TRBJ1-2	TRBV12-3/TRBV12-4	TGTGCCAGCAGTTTACGGGACATAAACTATGGCTACACCTTC	CASSLRDINYGYTF
-	few	TRBJ1-2	TRBV12-3/TRBV12-4	TGTGCCAGCAGATCCGGGACGGATAACTATGGCTACACCTTC	CASRSGTDNYGYTF
-	few	TRBJ2-3	TRBV20-1	TGCAGTGCTCCCCACCCTCCAGATACGCAGTATTTT	CSAPHPPDTQYF
-	many	TRBJ2-2	TRBV11-2	TGTGCCAGCAGCTTATTGTCAAGCACCGGGGAGCTGTTTTTT	CASSLLSSTGELFF
-	-	TRBJ2-2	TRBV5-1	TGCGCCAGCAGCTTTAGCGGACCCACCGGGGAGCTGTTTTTT	CASSFSGPTGELFF
-	-	TRBJ2-7	TRBV9	TGTGCCAGCAGCGTAGTCGGATCCTCCTACGAGCAGTACTTC	CASSVVGSSYEQYF
-	-	TRBJ2-3	TRBV5-4	TGTGCCAGCAGCGACCCGACAGGCACAGATACGCAGTATTTT	CASSDPTGTDTQYF
-	many	TRBJ2-1	TRBV7-3	TGTGCCAGCAGCCTCCAAGACTTGCGGGGTGAGCAGTTCTTC	CASSLQDLRGEQFF
-	few	TRBJ2-1	TRBV6-1	TGTGCCAGCATCCCTGGGAGTCTGGGAGGCAATGAGCAGTTCTTC	CASIPGSLGGNEQFF
TRBD1	-	TRBJ2-7	TRBV28	TGTGCCACTAAAAGAACAGGGGGCGCATACTTC	CATKRTGGAYF
-	many	TRBJ2-3	TRBV7-2	TGTGCCAGCAGCTTCGGCGGTAGCACAGATACGCAGTATTTT	CASSFGGSTDTQYF